These T cell receptor beta chains were read from a single sample in a study of T-cell reconstitution after alpha-beta-depleted transplantation in children. TCRdb analysed the PCR reads with MiXCR anew, one entry per CDR3 protein. This table holds around 190,000 distinct CDR3 sequences, approximately 7% found once. The input for sequencing was PBMCs, taken before TCRalphabeta/CD19-depleted stem cell transplant. Source of these receptors: a boy aged 2 to 10 with acute lymphoblastic leukemia, due to receive a stem cell transplant. Each CDR3 is given with its conserved first and last residue. D genes are given only for firm matches. The listing skips clone size in some rows; elsewhere it reads once, few, many or a size class.

v_gene	abundance	j_gene	d_gene	CDR3nt	CDR3aa
TRBV28	once	TRBJ1-2	NA	TGTGCCAGCAGTTTTCTGCAGGGCATCACCTATGGCTACACCTTC	CASSFLQGITYGYTF
TRBV24-1	NA	TRBJ1-5	NA	TGTGCCACCTCCCCCGGGCCGTATAGCAATCAGCCCCAGCATTTT	CATSPGPYSNQPQHF
TRBV4-2	few	TRBJ2-7	TRBD1	TGTGCCAGCAGCCAAACTCCGGGACAGGGCGGTTTCTACGAGCAGTACTTC	CASSQTPGQGGFYEQYF
TRBV25-1	few	TRBJ2-2	NA	TGTGCCAGCAGTGAATCGGGGCCCGGGGAGCTGTTTTTT	CASSESGPGELFF
TRBV12-3/TRBV12-4	NA	TRBJ2-1	NA	TGTGCCAGCAGTTTCGGGCAGATGCCCTACAATGAGCAGTTCTTC	CASSFGQMPYNEQFF
TRBV5-6	few	TRBJ1-1	NA	TGTGCCAGCAGCTTCTGGGGTTGGATCCGCGACACTGAAGCTTTCTTT	CASSFWGWIRDTEAFF
TRBV20-1	many	TRBJ1-1	TRBD1	TGCAGTGCTAGAGGTGGGACAGGGGATACTGAAGCTTTCTTT	CSARGGTGDTEAFF
TRBV7-2	NA	TRBJ1-1	NA	TGTGCCAGCAGCTTAGGGGGTGCTTTCTTT	CASSLGGAFF
TRBV29-1	NA	TRBJ2-2	NA	TGCAGCGTTAGGACAAAGAACACCGGGGAGCTGTTTTTT	CSVRTKNTGELFF
TRBV18	many	TRBJ2-7	NA	TGTGCCAGCTCGGCCGCCCAACGATACGAGCAGTACTTC	CASSAAQRYEQYF
TRBV4-3	many	TRBJ1-4	NA	TGCGCCAGCGGTACAGAGGAAAAACTGTTTTTT	CASGTEEKLFF
TRBV6-4	NA	TRBJ1-1	NA	TGTGCCAGCAGTCCTAGGGTGTTGAACACTGAAGCTTTCTTT	CASSPRVLNTEAFF
TRBV29-1	many	TRBJ2-3	TRBD2	TGCAGCGCTGCGGGAGGTCGGGGAGATACGCAGTATTTT	CSAAGGRGDTQYF
TRBV7-2	many	TRBJ2-7	TRBD2	TGTGCCAGCAGCTCCCCTGGACTAGCGGGAGGGTCCTACGAGCAGTACTTC	CASSSPGLAGGSYEQYF
TRBV27	NA	TRBJ2-7	TRBD1	TGTGCCAGCAGTTCACAGGGGCGGTACGAGCAGTACTTC	CASSSQGRYEQYF
TRBV2	many	TRBJ2-1	TRBD2	TGTGCCAGCAGTGACCCGGGACTACCCTACAATGAGCAGTTCTTC	CASSDPGLPYNEQFF
TRBV5-1	NA	TRBJ2-7	NA	TGCGCCAGCAGCCCCGGCCCGGGGAAGGACTACGAGCAGTACTTC	CASSPGPGKDYEQYF
TRBV28	few	TRBJ2-4	NA	TGTGCCAGCAGTTCCCCCAGCCGTATAGCCAAAAACATTCAGTACTTC	CASSSPSRIAKNIQYF
TRBV7-9	few	TRBJ1-2	NA	TGTGCCAGCAACGAGGCAGGGTATCATGGCTACACCTTC	CASNEAGYHGYTF
TRBV6-5	few	TRBJ1-2	TRBD1	TGTGCCAGCAGCTTATCAACAGGGGCCCTAGCTAACTATGGCTACACCTTC	CASSLSTGALANYGYTF
TRBV29-1	many	TRBJ2-1	TRBD2	TGCAGCGCTCGAGCGGGGGATGAGCAGTTCTTC	CSARAGDEQFF
TRBV5-1	NA	TRBJ2-1	TRBD2	TGCGCCAGCAGCTTTTTCGGAACTAGCGGGGAGTTCAATGAGCAGTTCTTC	CASSFFGTSGEFNEQFF
TRBV10-3	many	TRBJ2-1	TRBD2	TGTGCCATCAGTGAGGGGGGAGGGGTACGGTTATGGCCATACAATGAGCAGTTCTTC	CAISEGGGVRLWPYNEQFF
TRBV7-2	few	TRBJ2-7	TRBD1	TGTGCCAGCAGCTTCACGACAGGGTCCTACGAGCAGTACTTC	CASSFTTGSYEQYF
TRBV6-5	many	TRBJ2-2	NA	TGTGCCAGCAGTTACCGGGGCCCTGGTTTAGGGGAGCTGTTTTTT	CASSYRGPGLGELFF
TRBV7-8	many	TRBJ2-1	NA	TGTGCCAGCAGCTCCCCACAGTGGCAAAGCTTCAATGAGCAGTTCTTC	CASSSPQWQSFNEQFF
TRBV7-2	many	TRBJ1-2	NA	TGTGCCAGCAGCTTGTGGCAGGGGAACTATGGCTACACCTTC	CASSLWQGNYGYTF
TRBV4-3	many	TRBJ2-1	NA	TGCGCCAGCAGCCAGGAGTACAATGAGCAGTTCTTC	CASSQEYNEQFF
TRBV20-1	many	TRBJ2-1	NA	TGCAGTGCTCGGCAAGAGCCTTCCTGGCGCAATGAGCAGTTCTTC	CSARQEPSWRNEQFF
TRBV27	NA	TRBJ2-5	NA	TGTGCCTTGTGCAGGGACACGGGTATACCCCAGTACTTC	CALCRDTGIPQYF
TRBV5-6	NA	TRBJ2-5	NA	TGTGCCAGCACCCCTCCACGGATGGGTTGGTCAGGCCAAGAGACCCAGTACTTC	CASTPPRMGWSGQETQYF
TRBV6-5	many	TRBJ2-7	TRBD1	TGTGCCAGCCAGAGGACAGGGGGCTACGAGCAGTACTTC	CASQRTGGYEQYF
TRBV5-1	many	TRBJ2-7	NA	TGCGCCAGCAGCTTGGCTTCAGGGGTCTACGAGCAGTACTTC	CASSLASGVYEQYF
TRBV7-2	few	TRBJ2-3	NA	TGTGCCAGCAGCTTGGAACTAGTTCCCACAGATACGCAGTATTTT	CASSLELVPTDTQYF
TRBV27	many	TRBJ2-3	NA	TGTGCCAGCAAACTAGCTCCCGGGGCGGTAGATACGCAGTATTTT	CASKLAPGAVDTQYF
TRBV3-1	NA	TRBJ1-1	NA	TGTGCCAGCAGCCAGGGGGCAGGGCTGAACACTGAAGCTTTCTTT	CASSQGAGLNTEAFF
TRBV5-1	many	TRBJ2-7	NA	TGCGCCAGCAGCGAGCAATGGAGTGGGTACTACGAGCAGTACTTC	CASSEQWSGYYEQYF
TRBV29-1	many	TRBJ2-4	TRBD1	TGCAGCGTTGAGGGACAGGGGATCAACCAAAACATTCAGTACTTC	CSVEGQGINQNIQYF
TRBV29-1	many	TRBJ2-7	NA	TGCAGCGTTGAATGGCAGGGGCTTAGGGAGCAGTACTTC	CSVEWQGLREQYF
TRBV6-2/TRBV6-3	many	TRBJ2-7	NA	TGTGCCAGCAGTGCGACAGAGAAAAACTACGAGCAGTACTTC	CASSATEKNYEQYF
TRBV7-2	NA	TRBJ2-5	NA	TGTGCCAGCAGCTCTGGGGGATCCTGGGGGTGGGAGACCCAGTACTTC	CASSSGGSWGWETQYF
TRBV7-8	many	TRBJ2-5	NA	TGTGCCAGCAGCTCGGGCGGACCGTACCAAGAGACCCAGTACTTC	CASSSGGPYQETQYF
TRBV4-3	NA	TRBJ2-2	NA	TGCGCCAGCAGCCAAGAGGCAGGGAACACCGGGGAGCTGTTTTTT	CASSQEAGNTGELFF
TRBV4-3	few	TRBJ2-7	TRBD1	TGCGCCAGCAGTCGCACGACCGGGACAGGGGTCCCCTACGAGCAGTACTTC	CASSRTTGTGVPYEQYF
TRBV11-2	NA	TRBJ2-1	NA	TGTGCCAGCAGCCCTCTAGGGCTGCAGCAGTTCTTC	CASSPLGLQQFF
TRBV7-8	many	TRBJ2-1	NA	TGTGCCAGCAGCCCCCGGAACTACAATGAGCAGTTCTTC	CASSPRNYNEQFF
TRBV12-3/TRBV12-4	many	TRBJ1-2	NA	TGTGCCAGCAGCTCCATCGGGGTCGGCTATGGCTACACCTTC	CASSSIGVGYGYTF
TRBV29-1	many	TRBJ2-7	TRBD1	TGCAGCGTTGAGGTCCGGGACAGGGGCTCCTACGAGCAGTACTTC	CSVEVRDRGSYEQYF
TRBV20-1	many	TRBJ2-3	TRBD2	TGCAGTGCTAAGAACCAGGGACTAGCGGGCCGACGGTACACAGATACGCAGTATTTT	CSAKNQGLAGRRYTDTQYF
TRBV7-2	NA	TRBJ2-1	NA	TGTGCCAGCAACGCGGGACTTCCCGGTAGTGAGCAGTTCTTC	CASNAGLPGSEQFF
TRBV7-9	NA	TRBJ2-7	TRBD2	TGTGCCAGCAGCTTCTCTGGACTAGCGGGGGGATACGAGCAGTACTTC	CASSFSGLAGGYEQYF